Each of the 7 T cell receptor beta chains below was sequenced from the same sample in a study of human T cells and chemical hapten exposure. Each CDR3 protein gets one entry after TCRdb re-called the RACE reads with MiXCR. Among more than 300,000 distinct CDR3 sequences, approximately 5.8% were seen once, and the ten largest hold under 9.5%. Time point denoted: pre-sensitization, week 0. Described treatment: therapeutic diphenylcyclopropenone sensitization with weekly scalp DPC. The sequenced sample was whole blood, obtained in connection with sensitization to the hapten diphenylcyclopropenone (DPC). The source of these receptors is a woman younger than 35 with alopecia areata. Some clones in this sample may be carry-over from other donors' samples.

The rearrangement joins TRBV29-1 to TRBJ2-3; 8 bases line up with TRBD1. V trimming: 8 bases; J trimming: 2 bases; junction bases outside the gene matches: 9. Germline V lookup: CDR1 SQVTM, CDR2 ANQGSEA. This CDR3 comprises 14 residues. CDR3 DNA: TGCAGCTCTACGGGACAGGCCAACACAGATACGCAGTATTTT. Its protein is CSSTGQANTDTQYF.

This clonotype was detected many times. V is TRBV4-2 and J is TRBJ2-2; the D gene is possibly TRBD1 (6 bases). Germline assignment: CDR1 LGHNA and CDR2 YNFKEQ. The CDR3 sequence is 17 residues long. Trimming cost V 4 bases and J 3 bases, with 18 bases left between them. The CDR3 coding sequence is TGTGCCAGCAGCCTATACAGCAGGGGATTGGACACCGGGGAGCTGTTTTTT. The encoded protein is CASSLYSRGLDTGELFF.

This clonotype occurred a few times. The chain joins TRBV9 to TRBJ1-2, with TRBD1 identical over 7 bases. V lost 0 bases and J lost 4; bases outside the gene matches: 6. The CDR3 consists of 15 residues. Germline V gives CDR1 SGDLS, CDR2 YYNGEE. The CDR3 protein is CASSVEHRGLYGYTF. DNA for the CDR3: TGTGCCAGCAGCGTAGAGCACAGGGGTCTCTATGGCTACACCTTC.

The CDR3 loop is CASSLGGIPEAFF. CDR3 DNA: TGTGCCAGCAGTTTAGGAGGCATCCCGGAGGCTTTCTTT. V usage is TRBV12-3 or TRBV12-4 and J usage is TRBJ1-1; no clear D. The germline V and J ends were trimmed by 1 base and 11 bases, with 14 bases remaining between them. The CDR3 runs 13 residues.

The chain is built from TRBV10-3 and TRBJ2-2, with TRBD1 matching 7 bases. This CDR3 region has 13 residues. J lost 4 bases, V lost 7 bases, and 3 bases had no gene match. Germline CDR1 and CDR2: ENHRY and SYGVKD. CDR3 DNA sequence: TGTGCCATCAAATGGGACAGCACCGGGGAGCTGTTTTTT. Protein product: CAIKWDSTGELFF.

This clonotype was detected a few times. The chain is built from TRBV6-1 and TRBJ1-1; D not resolved. The ends were cut back, 6 bases at V and 8 bases at J, with 13 bases in the middle. Looked up from germline, CDR1 is MNHNS and CDR2 is SASEGT. The CDR3 runs 12 residues. The CDR3 is CASSRTEQEAFF. CDR3 coding DNA: TGTGCCAGCAGCCGGACGGAACAAGAAGCTTTCTTT.

The gene calls are TRBV20-1 and TRBJ1-4; 9 nucleotides match TRBD1. CDR1 and CDR2 (germline): DFQATT, SNEGSKA (reference sequence). Trimming removed 5 bases from V and 8 bases from J; junction bases left unmatched: 6. The CDR3 runs to 13 residues. The CDR3 spells CSAFDRGGEKLFF. For the CDR3, the DNA is TGCAGTGCTTTTGACAGGGGGGGAGAAAAACTGTTTTTT.